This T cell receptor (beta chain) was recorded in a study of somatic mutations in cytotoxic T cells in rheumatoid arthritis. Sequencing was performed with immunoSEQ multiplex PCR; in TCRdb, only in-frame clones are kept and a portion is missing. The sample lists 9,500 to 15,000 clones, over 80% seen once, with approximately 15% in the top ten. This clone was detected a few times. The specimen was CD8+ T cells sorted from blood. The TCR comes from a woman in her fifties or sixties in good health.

The CDR3 spells CASSLRVGETQYF. DNA for the CDR3: TGTGCCAGCAGTCTCAGGGTCGGGGAGACCCAGTACTTC. The rearrangement links TRBV28 to TRBJ2-5; D is perhaps TRBD1 (5 bases). CDR1 and CDR2 from the germline V gene are MDHEN and SYDVKM. The V and J ends lost 5 bases and 5 bases respectively, with 12 bases between them. The CDR3 is made up of 13 amino acids.